Shown below are 14 T cell receptor beta chains from a single sample sequenced in a study of blood T cell repertoires in COVID-19. The table came from immunoSEQ multiplex PCR; TCRdb's copy has only in-frame clones and leaves some out. Among approximately 230,000 clones listed, roughly 88% were seen once. The sample taken for sequencing was peripheral blood. The receptors come from an elderly man with acute or convalescent COVID-19.

This clone was seen once. The genes are TRBV3-1 (or the pseudogene TRBV3-2) and TRBJ2-5; weak D call: TRBD1 (6 bases). Germline assignment: CDR1 LGHDT and CDR2 YNNKEL (reference sequence). The CDR3 covers 15 residues. V was clipped by 4 bases and J by 2 bases, with 14 bases between them. CDR3 nucleotides: TGTGCCAGCAGCCGTTGGGGGACAAAACAAGAGACCCAGTACTTC. Translation gives CASSRWGTKQETQYF.

The chain carries TRBV6-2 or TRBV6-3 and TRBJ1-4, with D possibly matching TRBD1 (5 bases). The CDR3 is 17 residues long. Trimming stripped 6 bases from V and 0 bases from J, with 17 bases between. The germline gives CDR1 MNHEY, CDR2 SVGEGT. The CDR3 reads CASSSFEGLSTNEKLFF. The CDR3 DNA reads as TGTGCCAGCAGCTCCTTCGAGGGACTCTCAACTAATGAAAAACTGTTTTTT.

This clone has just a few counts. The chain joins TRBV19 to TRBJ1-5, with D unresolved. V lost 0 bases, J lost 6 bases, and 9 bases lay in between. This CDR3 contains 14 residues. Germline V CDR1 and CDR2: LNHDA, SQIVND (reference sequence). The DNA of the CDR3 is TGTGCCAGTAGTATAGACAGGATGGCTCAGCCCCAGCATTTT. Protein sequence: CASSIDRMAQPQHF.

The genes are TRBV6-6 and TRBJ1-1, with D maybe TRBD1 (5 bases). V was trimmed by 8 bases and J by 1 base, leaving 11 bases between them. This CDR3 is built from 13 residues. Germline V gene data show CDR1 as MNHNY and CDR2 as SVGAGI (reference sequence). The chain's CDR3 is CASGRQGNTEAFF. Here the CDR3 DNA reads TGTGCCAGCGGGAGGCAGGGGAACACTGAAGCTTTCTTT.

The chain combines TRBV6-5 with TRBJ2-7; 10 nucleotides align to TRBD2. This CDR3 contains 15 residues. Trimming cost V 7 bases and J 0 bases; bases outside gene matches: 6. The germline V gene encodes CDR1 MNHEY and CDR2 SVGAGI. CDR3 DNA: TGTGCCAGCAAGCGGGGGGGGTATAGCTCCTACGAGCAGTACTTC. Translation gives CASKRGGYSSYEQYF.

The rearrangement uses TRBV21-1 and TRBJ1-2. TRBV21-1 is a pseudogene segment. This CDR3 region has 13 residues. This CDR3 reads CASSKHGRDGYTF. In DNA, the CDR3 is TGTGCCAGCAGCAAGCACGGGAGAGATGGCTACACCTTC.

In nucleotides, the CDR3 is TGCAGCGCCGTCCGGGCAGATACGCAGTATTTT. Encoded protein: CSAVRADTQYF. The chain employs TRBV29-1 and TRBJ2-3; D uncertain. With 7 bases removed from V and 4 bases from J, the gap between germline ends came to 9 bases. This CDR3 contains 11 residues. The germline CDR1 and CDR2 sequences are SQVTM and ANQGSEA.

The J gene is TRBJ2-1, the V gene TRBV7-3, with 12 bases fitting TRBD2. V was pared by 4 bases and J by 9 bases, with 13 bases of the junction left unmatched. Germline CDR1 SGHTA, CDR2 FQGTGA. The CDR3 has 17 residues. The CDR3 spells CASSSGLAGPSSGEQFF. The CDR3 DNA reads as TGTGCCAGCAGCTCGGGACTAGCGGGCCCTTCTTCGGGTGAGCAGTTCTTC.

The chain has TRBV27 and TRBJ2-7, with TRBD2 identical over 7 bases. Germline lookup yields CDR1 MNHEY and CDR2 SMNVEV (reference sequence). This CDR3 spans 14 amino acids. V lost 5 bases and J lost 2; bases outside the gene matches: 6. The DNA of the CDR3 is TGTGCCAGCAGTATCGGGACTATACCCTACGAGCAGTACTTC. It translates to CASSIGTIPYEQYF.

The V call is TRBV5-5, the J call TRBJ2-7; 11 bases are shared with TRBD2. This CDR3 is built from 16 residues. With V trimmed by 0 bases and J by 3 bases, 5 bases remained unmatched. CDR1 is SGHKS, CDR2 YYEKEE, per germline (reference sequence). Here the CDR3 reads CASSLGLLAGVYEQYF. The CDR3 DNA reads TGTGCCAGCAGCTTGGGCCTACTAGCGGGAGTCTACGAGCAGTACTTC.

This chain uses TRBV28 with TRBJ1-3; the match to TRBD1 covers 8 bases. Germline V gene lookup returns CDR1 MDHEN and CDR2 SYDVKM. The CDR3 runs 16 residues. With V trimmed by 5 bases and J by 4 bases, 10 bases remained unmatched. The CDR3 nucleotides read TGTGCCAGCAGTATTCCAGGGGGCGCTACCGGAAACACCATATATTTT. It codes for CASSIPGGATGNTIYF.

The table lists this clone with a count of one. The same CDR3 can be traced to other DNA sequences in this sample. The rearrangement links TRBV7-3 to TRBJ2-1; perhaps TRBD2 as D (5 bases). Trimming took 5 bases from V and 2 from J, leaving 13 bases between them. The length of the CDR3 is 15 residues. The V gene's germline CDR1 is SGHTA and CDR2 FQGTGA. The CDR3 coding sequence is TGTGCCAGCAGCAGGGTCAGCGGTACCTACAATGAGCAGTTCTTC. This codes for CASSRVSGTYNEQFF.

This clone was seen only once. The chain joins TRBV7-9 to TRBJ1-5, with 9 bases aligning to TRBD1. V shed 4 bases, J shed 7 bases, and the junction held 5 bases outside the gene matches. Germline CDR1 SEHNR, CDR2 FQNEAQ (reference sequence). This CDR3 contains 14 residues. The CDR3 is CASSWTGANQPQHF. In nucleotides, the CDR3 is TGTGCCAGCAGCTGGACAGGGGCGAACCAGCCCCAGCATTTT.

The chain uses TRBV28 and TRBJ1-2; 7 bases map to TRBD1. The length of the CDR3 is 14 residues. Germline V gives CDR1 MDHEN, CDR2 SYDVKM. J was trimmed by 1 base and V by 9 bases; bases with no gene match: 8. The CDR3 DNA sequence: TGTGCCAGTATCCAGGGGGGTGATAACTATGGCTACACCTTC. Protein product: CASIQGGDNYGYTF.